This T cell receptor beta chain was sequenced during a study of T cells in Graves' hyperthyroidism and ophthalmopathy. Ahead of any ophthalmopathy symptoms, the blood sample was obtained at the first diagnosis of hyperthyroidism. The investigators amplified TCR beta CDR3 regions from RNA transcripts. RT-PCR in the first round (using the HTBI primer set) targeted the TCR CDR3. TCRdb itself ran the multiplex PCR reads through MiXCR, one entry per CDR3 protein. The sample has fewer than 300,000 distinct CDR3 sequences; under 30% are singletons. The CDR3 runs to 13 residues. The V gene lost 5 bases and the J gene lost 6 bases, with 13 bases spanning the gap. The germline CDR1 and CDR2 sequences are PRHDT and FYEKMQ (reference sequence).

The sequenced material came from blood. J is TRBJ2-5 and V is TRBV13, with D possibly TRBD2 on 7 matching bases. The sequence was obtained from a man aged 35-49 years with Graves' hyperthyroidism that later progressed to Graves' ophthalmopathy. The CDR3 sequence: CASSPGGYKTQYF. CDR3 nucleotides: TGTGCCAGCAGCCCGGGGGGCTACAAGACCCAGTACTTC.